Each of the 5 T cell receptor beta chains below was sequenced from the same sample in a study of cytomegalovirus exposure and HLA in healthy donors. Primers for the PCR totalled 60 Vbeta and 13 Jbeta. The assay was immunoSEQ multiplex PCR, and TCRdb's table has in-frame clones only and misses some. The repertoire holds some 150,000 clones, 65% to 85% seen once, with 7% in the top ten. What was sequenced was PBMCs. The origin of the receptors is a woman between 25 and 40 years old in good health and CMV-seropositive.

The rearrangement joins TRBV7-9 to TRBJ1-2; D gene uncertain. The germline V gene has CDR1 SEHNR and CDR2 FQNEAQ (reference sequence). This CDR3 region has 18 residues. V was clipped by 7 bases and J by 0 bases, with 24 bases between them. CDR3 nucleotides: TGTGCCAGCACCAAACTCCCTAGGCAGAAACTAACTAACTATGGCTACACCTTC. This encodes CASTKLPRQKLTNYGYTF.

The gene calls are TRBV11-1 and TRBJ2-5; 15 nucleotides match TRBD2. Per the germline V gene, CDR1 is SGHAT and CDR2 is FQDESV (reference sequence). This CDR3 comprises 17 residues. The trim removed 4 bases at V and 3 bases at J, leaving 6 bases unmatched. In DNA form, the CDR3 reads TGTGCCAGCAGCTCGGGACTAGCGGGGGGTTTAAAAGAGACCCAGTACTTC. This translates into CASSSGLAGGLKETQYF.

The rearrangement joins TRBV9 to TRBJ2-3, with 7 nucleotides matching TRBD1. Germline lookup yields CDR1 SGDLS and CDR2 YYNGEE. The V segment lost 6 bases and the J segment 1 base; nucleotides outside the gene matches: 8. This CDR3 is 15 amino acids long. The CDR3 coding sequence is TGTGCCAGCATGGTTACAGGGGACGGCACAGATACGCAGTATTTT. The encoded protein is CASMVTGDGTDTQYF.

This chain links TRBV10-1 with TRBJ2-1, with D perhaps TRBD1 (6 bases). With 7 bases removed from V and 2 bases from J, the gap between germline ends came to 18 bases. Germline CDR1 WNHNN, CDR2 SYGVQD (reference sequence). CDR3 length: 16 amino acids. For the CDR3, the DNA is TGCGCCAGCACCCACATAGGGGGACCCACCTACAATGAGCAGTTCTTC. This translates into CASTHIGGPTYNEQFF.

Here the CDR3 reads CASSPSLLNTEAFF. CDR3 DNA sequence: TGTGCCAGCAGCCCCTCCCTTTTGAACACTGAAGCTTTCTTT. This chain uses TRBV2 with TRBJ1-1; D is unclear. The CDR3 covers 14 residues. The germline CDR1 and CDR2 sequences are SNHLY and FYNNEI. With 6 bases removed from V and 0 bases from J, the gap between germline ends came to 11 bases.